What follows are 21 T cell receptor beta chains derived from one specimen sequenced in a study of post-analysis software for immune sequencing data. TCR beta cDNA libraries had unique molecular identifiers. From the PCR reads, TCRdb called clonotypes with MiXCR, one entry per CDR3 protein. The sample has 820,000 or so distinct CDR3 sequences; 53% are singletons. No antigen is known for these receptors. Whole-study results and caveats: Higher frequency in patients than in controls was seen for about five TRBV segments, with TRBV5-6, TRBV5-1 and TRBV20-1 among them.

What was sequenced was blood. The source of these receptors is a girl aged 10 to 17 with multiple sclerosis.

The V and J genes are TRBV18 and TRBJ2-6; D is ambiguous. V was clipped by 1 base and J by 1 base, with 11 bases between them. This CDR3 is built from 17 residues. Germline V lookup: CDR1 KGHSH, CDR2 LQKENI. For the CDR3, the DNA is TGTGCCAGCTCACCACGTCCAGCACTTTCTGGGGCCAACGTCCTGACTTTC. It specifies CASSPRPALSGANVLTF.

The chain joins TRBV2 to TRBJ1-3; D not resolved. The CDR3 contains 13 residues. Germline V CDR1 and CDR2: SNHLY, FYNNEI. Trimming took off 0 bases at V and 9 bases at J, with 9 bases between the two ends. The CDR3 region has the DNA TGTGCCAGCAGTGAAGCGGTAGAACGCACCATATATTTT. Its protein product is CASSEAVERTIYF.

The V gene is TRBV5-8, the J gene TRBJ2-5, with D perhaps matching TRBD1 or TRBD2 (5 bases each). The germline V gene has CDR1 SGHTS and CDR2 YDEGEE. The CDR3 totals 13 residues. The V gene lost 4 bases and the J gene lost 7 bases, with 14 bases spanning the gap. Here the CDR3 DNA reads TGTGCCAGCAGCCCGGGACGCCAGGGGACCCAGTACTTC. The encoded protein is CASSPGRQGTQYF.

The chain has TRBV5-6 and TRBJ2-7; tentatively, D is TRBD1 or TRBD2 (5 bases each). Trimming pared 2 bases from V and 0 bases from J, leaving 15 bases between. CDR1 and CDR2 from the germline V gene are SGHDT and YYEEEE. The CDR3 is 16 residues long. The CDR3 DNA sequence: TGTGCCAGCAGCTTTCCCGGGACCCCAGGCTCCTACGAGCAGTACTTC. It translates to CASSFPGTPGSYEQYF. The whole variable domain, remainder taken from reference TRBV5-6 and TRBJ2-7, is DAGVTQSPTHLIKTRGQQVTLRCSPKSGHDTVSWYQQALGQGPQFIFQYYEEEERQRGNFPDRFSGHQFPNYSSELNVNALLLGDSALYLCASSFPGTPGSYEQYFGPGTRLTVT.

CDR3: CAIGGRDDRAFF. The CDR3, as DNA: TGTGCCATCGGGGGCCGAGATGATAGGGCTTTCTTT. This chain uses TRBV7-9 with TRBJ1-1; D may be TRBD1 (6 bases). Germline values: CDR1 SEHNR, CDR2 FQNEAQ (reference sequence). Trimming left V 10 bases short and J 11 bases short, with 20 bases between. This CDR3 has 12 amino acids.

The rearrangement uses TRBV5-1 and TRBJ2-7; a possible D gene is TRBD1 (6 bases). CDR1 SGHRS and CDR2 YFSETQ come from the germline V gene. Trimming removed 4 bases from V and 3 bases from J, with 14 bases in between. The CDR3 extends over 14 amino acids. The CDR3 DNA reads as TGCGCCAGCAGCCCATCCCGGGACATCTACGAGCAGTACTTC. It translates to CASSPSRDIYEQYF.

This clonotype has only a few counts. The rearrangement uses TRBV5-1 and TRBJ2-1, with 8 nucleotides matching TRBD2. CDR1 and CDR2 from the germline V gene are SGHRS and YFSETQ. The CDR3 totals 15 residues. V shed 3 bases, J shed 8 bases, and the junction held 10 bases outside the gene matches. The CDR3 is CASSSGGGLGDEQFF. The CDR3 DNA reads TGCGCCAGCAGCTCCGGGGGGGGATTAGGAGATGAGCAGTTCTTC. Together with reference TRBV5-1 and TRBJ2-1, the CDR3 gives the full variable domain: KAGVTQTPRYLIKTRGQQVTLSCSPISGHRSVSWYQQTPGQGLQFLFEYFSETQRNKGNFPGRFSGRQFSNSRSEMNVSTLELGDSALYLCASSSGGGLGDEQFFGPGTRLTVL.

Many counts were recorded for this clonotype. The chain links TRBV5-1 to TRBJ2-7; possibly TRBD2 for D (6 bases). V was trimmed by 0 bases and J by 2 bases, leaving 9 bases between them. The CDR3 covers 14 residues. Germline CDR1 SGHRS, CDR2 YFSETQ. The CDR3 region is CASSLEGGAYEQYF. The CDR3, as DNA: TGCGCCAGCAGCTTGGAAGGCGGGGCCTACGAGCAGTACTTC.

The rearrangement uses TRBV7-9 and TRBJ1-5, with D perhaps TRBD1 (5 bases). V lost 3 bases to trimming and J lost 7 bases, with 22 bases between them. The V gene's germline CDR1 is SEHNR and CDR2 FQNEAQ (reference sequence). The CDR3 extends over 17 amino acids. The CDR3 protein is CASSLVAGLTLEQPQHF. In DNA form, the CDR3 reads TGTGCCAGCAGCTTGGTGGCAGGGCTTACGTTGGAACAGCCCCAGCATTTT.

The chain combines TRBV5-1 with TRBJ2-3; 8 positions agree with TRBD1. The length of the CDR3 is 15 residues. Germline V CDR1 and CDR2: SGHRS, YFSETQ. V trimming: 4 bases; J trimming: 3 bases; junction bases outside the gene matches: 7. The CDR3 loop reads CASSNGQGRTDTQYF. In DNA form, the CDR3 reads TGCGCCAGCAGCAACGGACAGGGTCGTACAGATACGCAGTATTTT.

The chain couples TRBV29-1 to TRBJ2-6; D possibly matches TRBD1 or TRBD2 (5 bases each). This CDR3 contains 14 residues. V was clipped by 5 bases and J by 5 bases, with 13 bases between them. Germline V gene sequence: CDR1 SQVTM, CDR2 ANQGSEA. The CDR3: CSVRDRGRANVLTF. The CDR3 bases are TGCAGCGTTCGGGACCGGGGTAGGGCCAACGTCCTGACTTTC. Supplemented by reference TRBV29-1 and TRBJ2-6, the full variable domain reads SAVISQKPSRDICQRGTSLTIQCQVDSQVTMMFWYRQQPGQSLTLIATANQGSEATYESGFVIDKFPISRPNLTFSTLTVSNMSPEDSSIYLCSVRDRGRANVLTFGAGSRLTVL.

As DNA, the CDR3 is TGCAGCGTCGGGTATTCGGCAACTGAAGCTTTCTTT. Translation gives CSVGYSATEAFF. The chain uses TRBV29-1 and TRBJ1-1; D uncertain. This CDR3 is built from 12 residues. Trimming left V 6 bases short and J 5 bases short, with 13 bases between. Germline-derived CDR1 and CDR2 are SQVTM and ANQGSEA.

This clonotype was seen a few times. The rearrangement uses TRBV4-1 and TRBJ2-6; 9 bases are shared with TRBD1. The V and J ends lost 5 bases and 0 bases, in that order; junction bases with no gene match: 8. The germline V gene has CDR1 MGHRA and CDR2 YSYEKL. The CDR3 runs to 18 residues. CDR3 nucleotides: TGCGCCAGCAGCTTCGGGACAGGGACGGACTCTGGGGCCAACGTCCTGACTTTC. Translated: CASSFGTGTDSGANVLTF.

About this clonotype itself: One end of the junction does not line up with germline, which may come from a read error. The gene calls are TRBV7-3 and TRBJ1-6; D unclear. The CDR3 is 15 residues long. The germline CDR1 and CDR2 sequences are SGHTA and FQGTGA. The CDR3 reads CASSLGRNDNSPPHF. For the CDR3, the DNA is TGTGCCAGCAGCTTAGGCAGGAATGATAATTCACCCCCCCACTTT.

CDR3 sequence: CASSPAGIAASVDTQYF. The CDR3 DNA reads as TGTGCCAGCAGCCCCGCTGGGATTGCAGCCTCTGTGGATACGCAGTATTTT. J is TRBJ2-3 and V is TRBV7-3; no definite D call. Germline V gene data show CDR1 as SGHTA and CDR2 as FQGTGA. The CDR3 has 17 amino acids. V dropped 5 bases and J dropped 6 bases, with 24 bases sitting between them.

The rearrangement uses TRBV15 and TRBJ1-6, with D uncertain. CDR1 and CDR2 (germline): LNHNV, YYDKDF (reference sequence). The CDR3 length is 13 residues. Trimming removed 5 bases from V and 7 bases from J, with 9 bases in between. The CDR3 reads CATSPSSNSPLHF. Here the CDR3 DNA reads TGTGCCACCAGCCCGTCCTCAAATTCACCCCTCCACTTT.

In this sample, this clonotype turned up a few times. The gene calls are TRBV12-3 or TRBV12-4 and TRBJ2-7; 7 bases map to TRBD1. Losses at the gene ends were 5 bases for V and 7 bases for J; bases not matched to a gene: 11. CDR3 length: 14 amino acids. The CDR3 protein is CASSQGDRPGEQYF. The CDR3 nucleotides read TGTGCCAGCAGTCAGGGGGACCGACCAGGGGAGCAGTACTTC.

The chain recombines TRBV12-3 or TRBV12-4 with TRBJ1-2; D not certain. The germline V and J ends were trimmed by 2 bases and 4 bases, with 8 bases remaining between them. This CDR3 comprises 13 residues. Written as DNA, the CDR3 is TGTGCCAGCAGTTTATGGGGAACCTATGGCTACACCTTC. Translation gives CASSLWGTYGYTF.

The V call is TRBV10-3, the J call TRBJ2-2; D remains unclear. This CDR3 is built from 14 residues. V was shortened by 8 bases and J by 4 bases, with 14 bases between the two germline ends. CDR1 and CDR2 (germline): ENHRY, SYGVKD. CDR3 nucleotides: TGTGCCATCGCCACGGAGACCAGCACCGGGGAGCTGTTTTTT. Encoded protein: CAIATETSTGELFF.

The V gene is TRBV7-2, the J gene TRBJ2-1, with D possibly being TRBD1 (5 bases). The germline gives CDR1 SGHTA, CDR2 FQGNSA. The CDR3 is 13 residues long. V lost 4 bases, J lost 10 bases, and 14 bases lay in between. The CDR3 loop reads CASSSLGAREQFF. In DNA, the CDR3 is TGTGCCAGCAGCTCCCTAGGGGCCAGGGAGCAGTTCTTC.

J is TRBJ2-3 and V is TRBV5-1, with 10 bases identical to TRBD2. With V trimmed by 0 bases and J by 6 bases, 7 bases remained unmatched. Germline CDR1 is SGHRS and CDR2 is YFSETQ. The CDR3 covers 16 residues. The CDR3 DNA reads TGCGCCAGCAGCTTGGCCAATAGCGGGAGGAGGGATACGCAGTATTTT. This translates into CASSLANSGRRDTQYF. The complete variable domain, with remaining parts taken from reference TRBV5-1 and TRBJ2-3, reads KAGVTQTPRYLIKTRGQQVTLSCSPISGHRSVSWYQQTPGQGLQFLFEYFSETQRNKGNFPGRFSGRQFSNSRSEMNVSTLELGDSALYLCASSLANSGRRDTQYFGPGTRLTVL.